This TCR beta chain was identified during a study of shared clonotypes between healthy human individuals. The CDR3 runs to 18 residues. With V trimmed by 0 bases and J by 7 bases, 11 bases remained unmatched. CDR1 is SGDLS, CDR2 YYNGEE, per germline. The table came from immunoSEQ multiplex PCR; TCRdb's copy has only in-frame clones and leaves some out. Among some 1.4 million clones, roughly 95% were seen once, and the ten largest hold roughly 1.2%. J is TRBJ2-7 and V is TRBV9, with 15 positions matching TRBD2. Source material: naive CD4+ T cells sorted from blood. As for subset: CD45RA+ positively selected. The clonotype comes from a man aged 25 to 45 in good health. The CDR3 sequence: CASSVGDTGTSGRLEQYF. CDR3 nucleotide sequence: TGTGCCAGCAGCGTAGGGGACACCGGGACTAGCGGGAGGCTTGAGCAGTACTTC.